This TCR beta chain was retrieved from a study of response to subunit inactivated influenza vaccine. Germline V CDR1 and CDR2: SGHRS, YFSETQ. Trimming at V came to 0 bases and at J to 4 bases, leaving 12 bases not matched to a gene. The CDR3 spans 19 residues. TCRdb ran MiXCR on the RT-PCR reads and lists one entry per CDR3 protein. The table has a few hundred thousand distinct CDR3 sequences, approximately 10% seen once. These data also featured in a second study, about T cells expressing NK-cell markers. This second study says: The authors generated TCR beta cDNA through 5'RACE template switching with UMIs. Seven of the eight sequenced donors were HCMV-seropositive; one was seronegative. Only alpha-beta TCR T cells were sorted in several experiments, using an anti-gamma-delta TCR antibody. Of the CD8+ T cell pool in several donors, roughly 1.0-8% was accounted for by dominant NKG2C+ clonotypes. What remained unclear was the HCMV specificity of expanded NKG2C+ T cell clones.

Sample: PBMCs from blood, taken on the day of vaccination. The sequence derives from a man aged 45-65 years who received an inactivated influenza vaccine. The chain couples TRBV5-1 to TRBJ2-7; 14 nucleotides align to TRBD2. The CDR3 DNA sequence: TGCGCCAGCAGCTTGGGGACTAGCGGGAGGACACTCCCCATATACGAGCAGTACTTC. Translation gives CASSLGTSGRTLPIYEQYF.